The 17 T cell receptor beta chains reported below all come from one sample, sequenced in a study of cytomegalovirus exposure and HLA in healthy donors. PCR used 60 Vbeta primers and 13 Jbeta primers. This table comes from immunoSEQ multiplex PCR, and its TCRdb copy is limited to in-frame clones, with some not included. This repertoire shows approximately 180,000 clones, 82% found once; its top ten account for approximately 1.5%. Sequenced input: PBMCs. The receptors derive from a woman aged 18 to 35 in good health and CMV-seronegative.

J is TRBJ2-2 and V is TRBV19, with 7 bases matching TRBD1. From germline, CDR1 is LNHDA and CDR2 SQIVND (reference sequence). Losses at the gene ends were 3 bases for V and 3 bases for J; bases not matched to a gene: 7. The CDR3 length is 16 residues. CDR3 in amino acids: CASSMREGQHTGELFF. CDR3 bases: TGTGCCAGTAGTATGAGAGAGGGACAGCACACCGGGGAGCTGTTTTTT.

The CDR3 DNA reads as TGTGCCAGCAGCGTAGGGGCAGGGGGCAACTATGGCTACACCTTC. Amino acid sequence: CASSVGAGGNYGYTF. This chain joins TRBV7-8 and TRBJ1-2, with 8 bases matching TRBD1. Germline V CDR1 and CDR2: SGHVS, FQNEAQ. This CDR3 region has 15 residues. V was pared by 5 bases and J by 2 bases, with 7 bases of the junction left unmatched.

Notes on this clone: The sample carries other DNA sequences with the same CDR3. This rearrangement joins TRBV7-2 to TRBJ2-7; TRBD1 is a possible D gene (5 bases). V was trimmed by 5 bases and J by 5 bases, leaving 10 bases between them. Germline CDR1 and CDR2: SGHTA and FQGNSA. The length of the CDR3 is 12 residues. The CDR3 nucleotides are TGTGCCAGCAGCCCCCAGGGTAACGAGCAGTACGTC. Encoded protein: CASSPQGNEQYV.

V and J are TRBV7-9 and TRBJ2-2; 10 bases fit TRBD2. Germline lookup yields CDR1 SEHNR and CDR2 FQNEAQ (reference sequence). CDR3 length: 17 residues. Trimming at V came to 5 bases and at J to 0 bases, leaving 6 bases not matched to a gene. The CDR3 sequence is CASSRTSGNSNTGELFF. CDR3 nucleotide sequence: TGTGCCAGCAGCCGGACTAGCGGAAACTCGAACACCGGGGAGCTGTTTTTT.

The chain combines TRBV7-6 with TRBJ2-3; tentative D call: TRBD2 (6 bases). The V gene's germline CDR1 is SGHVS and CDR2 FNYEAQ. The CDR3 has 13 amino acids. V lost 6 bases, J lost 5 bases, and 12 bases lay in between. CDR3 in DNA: TGTGCCAGCAGGGCGGGGCACAAAGATACGCAGTATTTT. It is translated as CASRAGHKDTQYF. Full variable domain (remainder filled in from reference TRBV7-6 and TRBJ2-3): GAGVSQSPRYKVTKRGQDVALRCDPISGHVSLYWYRQALGQGPEFLTYFNYEAQQDKSGLPNDRFSAERPEGSISTLTIQRTEQRDSAMYRCASRAGHKDTQYFGPGTRLTVL.

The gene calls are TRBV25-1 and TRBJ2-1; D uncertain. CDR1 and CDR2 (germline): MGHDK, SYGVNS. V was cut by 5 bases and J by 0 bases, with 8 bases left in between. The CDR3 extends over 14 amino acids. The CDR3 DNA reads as TGTGCCAGCAGTCCTGTATCCTCCTACAATGAGCAGTTCTTC. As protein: CASSPVSSYNEQFF.

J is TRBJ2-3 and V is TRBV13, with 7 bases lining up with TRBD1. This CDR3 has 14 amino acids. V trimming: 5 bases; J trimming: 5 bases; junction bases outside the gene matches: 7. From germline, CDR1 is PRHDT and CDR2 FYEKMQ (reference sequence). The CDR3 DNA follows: TGTGCCAGCAGCGCGATAGACAGGGTAGATACGCAGTATTTT. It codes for CASSAIDRVDTQYF.

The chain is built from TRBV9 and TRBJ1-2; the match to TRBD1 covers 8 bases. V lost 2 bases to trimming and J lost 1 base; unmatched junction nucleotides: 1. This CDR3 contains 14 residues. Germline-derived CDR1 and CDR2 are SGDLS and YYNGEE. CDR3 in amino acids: CASSVGQDNYGYTF. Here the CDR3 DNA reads TGTGCCAGCAGCGTGGGACAGGATAACTATGGCTACACCTTC.

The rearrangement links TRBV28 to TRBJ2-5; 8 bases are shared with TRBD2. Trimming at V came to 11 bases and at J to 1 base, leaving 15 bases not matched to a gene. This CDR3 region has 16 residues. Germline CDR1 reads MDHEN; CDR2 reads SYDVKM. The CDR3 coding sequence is TGTGCCGTCCTGCCCCGGGGGGGGAACGTCCAAGAGACCCAGTACTTC. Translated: CAVLPRGGNVQETQYF.

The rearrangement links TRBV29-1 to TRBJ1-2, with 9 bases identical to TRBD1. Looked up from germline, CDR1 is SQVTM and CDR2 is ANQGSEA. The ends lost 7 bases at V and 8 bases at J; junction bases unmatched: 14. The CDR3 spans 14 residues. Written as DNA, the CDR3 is TGCAGCGCAGACGGACAGGGGAGTTTGGACGGCTACACCTTC. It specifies CSADGQGSLDGYTF.

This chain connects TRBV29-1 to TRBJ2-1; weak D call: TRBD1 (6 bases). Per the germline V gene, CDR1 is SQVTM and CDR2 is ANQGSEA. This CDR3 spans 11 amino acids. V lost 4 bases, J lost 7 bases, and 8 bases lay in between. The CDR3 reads CSVAQGNEQFF. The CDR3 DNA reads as TGCAGCGTTGCACAGGGAAATGAGCAGTTCTTC.

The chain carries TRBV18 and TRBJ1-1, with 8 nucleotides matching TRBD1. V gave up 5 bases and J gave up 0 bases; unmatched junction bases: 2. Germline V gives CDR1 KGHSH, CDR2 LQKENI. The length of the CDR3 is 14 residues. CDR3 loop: CASSGQGLNTEAFF. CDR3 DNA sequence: TGTGCCAGCTCAGGACAGGGATTGAACACTGAAGCTTTCTTT.

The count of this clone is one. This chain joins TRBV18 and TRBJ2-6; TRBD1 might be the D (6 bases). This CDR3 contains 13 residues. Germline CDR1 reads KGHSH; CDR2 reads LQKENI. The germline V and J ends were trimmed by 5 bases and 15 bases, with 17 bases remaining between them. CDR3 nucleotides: TGTGCCAGCTCATCCGGACAGACACCTGCCCTGACTTTC. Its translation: CASSSGQTPALTF.

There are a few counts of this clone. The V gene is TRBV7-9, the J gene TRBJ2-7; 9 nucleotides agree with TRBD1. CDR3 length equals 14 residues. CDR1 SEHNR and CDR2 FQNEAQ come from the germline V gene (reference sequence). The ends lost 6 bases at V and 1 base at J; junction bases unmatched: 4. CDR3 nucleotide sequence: TGTGCCAGCAGACCGGGACAGGGATCCTACGAGCAGTACTTC. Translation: CASRPGQGSYEQYF.

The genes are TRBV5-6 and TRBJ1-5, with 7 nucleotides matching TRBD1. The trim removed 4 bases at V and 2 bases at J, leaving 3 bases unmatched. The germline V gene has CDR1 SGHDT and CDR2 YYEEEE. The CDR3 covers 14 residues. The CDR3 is CASSRTGGNQPQHF. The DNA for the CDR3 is TGTGCCAGCAGCCGTACAGGGGGCAATCAGCCCCAGCATTTT. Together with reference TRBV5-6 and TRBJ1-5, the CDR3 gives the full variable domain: DAGVTQSPTHLIKTRGQQVTLRCSPKSGHDTVSWYQQALGQGPQFIFQYYEEEERQRGNFPDRFSGHQFPNYSSELNVNALLLGDSALYLCASSRTGGNQPQHFGDGTRLSIL.

CDR3 nucleotides: TGTGCCAGCAGTCAAAGAGCGGGAGGAGCCTACGAGCAGTACTTC. Translation gives CASSQRAGGAYEQYF. The chain recombines TRBV6-5 with TRBJ2-7, with 9 bases fitting TRBD2. Losses at the gene ends were 5 bases for V and 2 bases for J; bases not matched to a gene: 7. CDR1 and CDR2 from the germline V gene are MNHEY and SVGAGI. This CDR3 region has 15 residues.

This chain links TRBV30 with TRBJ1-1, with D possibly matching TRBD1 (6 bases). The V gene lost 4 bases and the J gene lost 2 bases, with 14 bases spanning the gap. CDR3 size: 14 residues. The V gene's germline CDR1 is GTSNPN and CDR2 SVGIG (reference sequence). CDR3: CAWNDIGGNTEAFF. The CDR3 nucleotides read TGTGCCTGGAACGATATAGGGGGAAACACTGAAGCTTTCTTT.